These 20 T cell receptor beta chains were sequenced from one sample in a study of blood T cell repertoires in COVID-19. Assay used: immunoSEQ multiplex PCR; TCRdb lists only in-frame clones, some missing. This table has over 200,000 clones, 70% to 85% appearing once. Sample: PBMCs or T cells enriched from blood (not recorded which). These receptor sequences come from a man between 40 and 49 years old who had recovered from COVID-19.

The chain uses TRBV5-6 and TRBJ1-2; D is ambiguous. The CDR3 is 13 amino acids. Germline CDR1 and CDR2: SGHDT and YYEEEE. Trimming took off 4 bases at V and 5 bases at J, with 12 bases between the two ends. The CDR3 here is CASSPSPGYGYTF. The CDR3 nucleotides are TGTGCCAGCAGCCCCTCCCCGGGTTATGGCTACACCTTC.

V is TRBV28 and J is TRBJ2-7; TRBD1 aligns across 8 bases. V lost 7 bases, J lost 7 bases, and 12 bases stayed unmatched. The length of the CDR3 is 14 residues. In germline, CDR1 is MDHEN, CDR2 SYDVKM. The DNA of the CDR3 is TGTGCCAGCACCAATGGGCAGGGGGCGGAGGAGCAGTACTTC. Amino acid sequence: CASTNGQGAEEQYF.

The chain joins TRBV30 to TRBJ1-1; 9 bases match TRBD1. Germline assignment: CDR1 GTSNPN and CDR2 SVGIG (reference sequence). V shed 7 bases and J 4 bases; nucleotides not matched to a gene: 7. CDR3 size: 13 residues. This chain's CDR3 is CALIQGAVTEAFF. CDR3 DNA sequence: TGTGCCTTGATACAGGGGGCTGTCACTGAAGCTTTCTTT.

The V gene is TRBV5-1, the J gene TRBJ2-7; the D gene is possibly TRBD2 (6 bases). Looked up from germline, CDR1 is SGHRS and CDR2 is YFSETQ. V lost 0 bases and J 8 bases, leaving 15 bases between the germline ends. This CDR3 is 14 amino acids long. The CDR3 bases are TGCGCCAGCAGCTTGGACGGGAGCAGTGAGAAGCAGTACTTC. As protein: CASSLDGSSEKQYF.

This clone showed up just once. This chain uses TRBV19 with TRBJ1-6; a weak D match, TRBD1 (6 bases). This CDR3 is 14 amino acids long. Germline V gene data show CDR1 as LNHDA and CDR2 as SQIVND (reference sequence). V shed 7 bases and J shed 5 bases, with 12 bases lying between them. CDR3 amino acids: CASKQGRNNSPLHF. The CDR3 bases are TGTGCCAGTAAGCAGGGGCGGAATAATTCACCCCTCCACTTT.

This clone was seen just once. The chain is built from TRBV10-3 and TRBJ1-2; a possible D gene is TRBD1 (5 bases). Trimming stripped 5 bases from V and 5 bases from J, with 15 bases between. This CDR3 comprises 14 residues. The germline gives CDR1 ENHRY, CDR2 SYGVKD. The CDR3 reads CAISIPGLEYGYTF. The CDR3 nucleotides are TGTGCCATCAGTATACCGGGACTGGAATATGGCTACACCTTC.

The genes are TRBV27 and TRBJ2-7; 11 bases are a match to TRBD1. Germline loops: CDR1 MNHEY, CDR2 SMNVEV (reference sequence). This CDR3 is built from 16 residues. Unmatched junction bases numbered 11, after V lost 6 bases and J lost 4 bases. The CDR3, as DNA: TGTGCCAGCAGCTCCCTCCGGGACAGGGGGGCATACGAGCAGTACTTC. It yields the protein CASSSLRDRGAYEQYF.

V gene TRBV5-1 combines with J gene TRBJ2-3; 8 bases align to TRBD2. The germline V gene encodes CDR1 SGHRS and CDR2 YFSETQ. CDR3 length: 15 amino acids. V shed 6 bases and J 1 base; nucleotides not matched to a gene: 7. DNA for the CDR3: TGCGCCAGCACCGTCGGACTAGCAGGCACAGATACGCAGTATTTT. It translates to CASTVGLAGTDTQYF.

The gene calls are TRBV9 and TRBJ2-1, with 7 nucleotides matching TRBD2. Germline V gives CDR1 SGDLS, CDR2 YYNGEE. CDR3 size: 18 residues. Trimming cost V 0 bases and J 1 base; bases outside gene matches: 10. In DNA form, the CDR3 reads TGTGCCAGCAGCGTAGCTCTGGGCGGGAGTGGATCCTACAATGAGCAGTTCTTC. This sequence encodes CASSVALGGSGSYNEQFF.

The chain combines TRBV2 with TRBJ2-5; possibly TRBD2 for D (6 bases). V was pared by 3 bases and J by 7 bases, with 12 bases between. The CDR3 extends over 13 amino acids. Germline values: CDR1 SNHLY, CDR2 FYNNEI. CDR3 bases: TGTGCCAGCAGTGAGCGGGGCGCGGGGACCCAGTACTTC. Amino acids: CASSERGAGTQYF.

The chain recombines TRBV6-2 or TRBV6-3 with TRBJ1-5; TRBD1 matches at 9 bases. There are 15 residues in the CDR3. From germline, CDR1 is MNHEY and CDR2 SVGEGT. V was pared by 5 bases and J by 4 bases, with 6 bases of the junction left unmatched. The CDR3 coding sequence is TGTGCCAGCAGTGACCACAGGGGGCAAAATCAGCCCCAGCATTTT. It translates to CASSDHRGQNQPQHF.

The chain joins TRBV7-6 to TRBJ2-1, with 9 bases that match TRBD2. With 3 bases clipped from V and 5 bases from J, the junction kept 11 bases outside the gene matches. Germline V lookup: CDR1 SGHVS, CDR2 FNYEAQ. The CDR3 is 17 residues long. DNA for the CDR3: TGTGCCAGCAGCTTGCGGGGGGGGCTTGACCTCGACAATGAGCAGTTCTTC. Translated: CASSLRGGLDLDNEQFF.

J is TRBJ1-4 and V is TRBV5-1; 8 bases are a match to TRBD1. V lost 4 bases to trimming and J lost 11 bases; unmatched junction nucleotides: 7. The germline V gene encodes CDR1 SGHRS and CDR2 YFSETQ. This CDR3 is 13 amino acids long. The CDR3 DNA follows: TGCGCCAGCAGCCTAGCGGACAGGGCGAAACTGTTTTTT. Protein product: CASSLADRAKLFF.

This chain connects TRBV2 to TRBJ2-5; 11 bases are shared with TRBD2. The CDR3 length is 16 residues. V trimming: 0 bases; J trimming: 5 bases; junction bases outside the gene matches: 5. Germline V lookup: CDR1 SNHLY, CDR2 FYNNEI. The CDR3 sequence is CASSEASGRAGETQYF. The CDR3 DNA is TGTGCCAGCAGTGAAGCTAGCGGGAGGGCCGGGGAGACCCAGTACTTC.

V usage is TRBV5-1 and J usage is TRBJ1-4, with TRBD1 identical over 7 bases. The CDR3 contains 16 residues. Germline V gene data show CDR1 as SGHRS and CDR2 as YFSETQ. V shed 4 bases, J shed 0 bases, and the junction held 6 bases outside the gene matches. The CDR3 loop is CASSDGTATTNEKLFF. In nucleotides, the CDR3 is TGCGCCAGCAGCGATGGGACAGCCACAACTAATGAAAAACTGTTTTTT.

Only a few counts were recorded for this clone. DNA of the CDR3: TGTGCCAGCAGCTCGACTAGCGGGTCCTATACCGGGGAGCTGTTTTTT. Translating gives CASSSTSGSYTGELFF. J is TRBJ2-2 and V is TRBV7-3, with 10 bases that match TRBD2. The V segment lost 4 bases and the J segment 5 bases; nucleotides outside the gene matches: 7. The CDR3 loop spans 16 amino acids. Germline lookup yields CDR1 SGHTA and CDR2 FQGTGA. The variable domain in full, completed from reference TRBV7-3 and TRBJ2-2, reads GAGVSQTPSNKVTEKGKYVELRCDPISGHTALYWYRQSLGQGPEFLIYFQGTGAADDSGLPNDRFFAVRPEGSVSTLKIQRTERGDSAVYLCASSSTSGSYTGELFFGEGSRLTVL.

V usage is TRBV7-9 and J usage is TRBJ1-1; 8 bases fit TRBD1. CDR1 SEHNR and CDR2 FQNEAQ come from the germline V gene (reference sequence). This CDR3 is built from 14 residues. Trimming removed 3 bases from V and 2 bases from J; junction bases left unmatched: 2. The CDR3 coding sequence is TGTGCCAGCAGCTTTGGACAGGGAAACACTGAAGCTTTCTTT. Translation gives CASSFGQGNTEAFF.

The chain employs TRBV3-1 (or the pseudogene TRBV3-2) and TRBJ1-6; TRBD1 matches at 10 bases. The CDR3 length is 14 residues. V trimming: 4 bases; J trimming: 10 bases; junction bases outside the gene matches: 4. Germline V gene sequence: CDR1 LGHDT, CDR2 YNNKEL (reference sequence). CDR3 region: CASSPGTGASPLHF. The DNA for the CDR3 is TGTGCCAGCAGCCCAGGGACAGGGGCATCACCCCTCCACTTT.

The rearrangement joins TRBV3-1 (or the pseudogene TRBV3-2) to TRBJ1-4; D might be TRBD1 (5 bases). V dropped 4 bases and J dropped 4 bases, with 16 bases sitting between them. The CDR3 consists of 16 residues. Germline V gene sequence: CDR1 LGHDT, CDR2 YNNKEL (reference sequence). CDR3 DNA: TGTGCCAGCAGCCTCGCGCGGGGGGGATTTAATGAAAAACTGTTTTTT. It encodes CASSLARGGFNEKLFF.

The chain combines TRBV9 with TRBJ2-5; 7 bases line up with TRBD2. J lost 2 bases, V lost 3 bases, and 7 bases had no gene match. Germline values: CDR1 SGDLS, CDR2 YYNGEE. CDR3 length: 15 residues. The CDR3 is CASSGGAGLQETQYF. The CDR3 DNA follows: TGTGCCAGCAGCGGAGGAGCGGGGCTACAAGAGACCCAGTACTTC.